The clone carrying this T cell receptor (beta chain) was seen ten or more times. Used for diagnoses were clinical symptoms, serum thyroxine and TRAb, thyroid ultrasound and orbital computed tomography. Source material for PBMCs was more than 7.5 ml fresh peripheral blood. TCR beta CDR3 sequences were amplified from RNA transcripts. RT-PCR in the first round (using the HTBI primer set) targeted the TCR CDR3. TCRdb passed the multiplex PCR reads through MiXCR, listing each CDR3 protein once. The data show approximately 690,000 distinct CDR3 sequences, roughly 15% seen once. This sample stems from a study of T cells in Graves' hyperthyroidism and ophthalmopathy. There are 16 residues in the CDR3. In germline, CDR1 is SGHRS, CDR2 YFSETQ. V lost 0 bases and J lost 1, with 13 bases in between.

Sequences were obtained from blood. This chain uses TRBV5-1 with TRBJ1-1; D possibly corresponds to TRBD1 (6 bases). The source of this sequence is a woman in her fifties or sixties with Graves' ophthalmopathy. The CDR3 nucleotides read TGCGCCAGCAGCTTGGCCCCTCAGACAGGGAACACTGAAGCTTTCTTT. It translates to CASSLAPQTGNTEAFF.